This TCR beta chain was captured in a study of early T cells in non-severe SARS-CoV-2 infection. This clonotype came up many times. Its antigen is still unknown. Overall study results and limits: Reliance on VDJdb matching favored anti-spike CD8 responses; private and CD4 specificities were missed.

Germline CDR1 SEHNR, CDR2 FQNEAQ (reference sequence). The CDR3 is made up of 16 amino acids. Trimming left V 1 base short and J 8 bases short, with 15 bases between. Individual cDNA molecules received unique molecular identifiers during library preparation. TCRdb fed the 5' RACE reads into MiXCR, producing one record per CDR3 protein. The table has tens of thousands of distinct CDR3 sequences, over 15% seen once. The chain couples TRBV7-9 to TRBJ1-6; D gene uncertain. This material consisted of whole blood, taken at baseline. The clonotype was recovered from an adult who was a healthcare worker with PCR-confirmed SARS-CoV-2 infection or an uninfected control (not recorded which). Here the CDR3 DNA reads TGTGCCAGCAGCTTAGTCTGGTCGGCGAAACATTCACCCCTCCACTTT. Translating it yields CASSLVWSAKHSPLHF.